Listed here are 10 T cell receptor beta chains from one sample, sequenced in a study of T cell responses to AZD1222 COVID-19 vaccine. Here immunoSEQ multiplex PCR was the method, and the copy in TCRdb shows in-frame clones only, minus some. The sample carries roughly 270,000 clones, about 94% recorded once. The specimen comprised peripheral blood, sampled 28 days after the second AZD1222 dose. The source is an adult who received the AZD1222 COVID-19 vaccine.

The chain couples TRBV6-5 to TRBJ1-3, with D unresolved. Germline CDR1 reads MNHEY; CDR2 reads SVGAGI. This CDR3 has 13 amino acids. The germline V and J ends were trimmed by 4 bases and 4 bases, with 8 bases remaining between them. CDR3 sequence reads: CASSSRTGNTIYF. The CDR3 bases are TGTGCCAGCAGTTCCCGTACGGGAAACACCATATATTTT.

V gene TRBV5-4 combines with J gene TRBJ1-6; D possibly corresponds to TRBD1 (5 bases). V was cut by 7 bases and J by 0 bases, with 14 bases left in between. The CDR3 loop spans 16 amino acids. Germline V gene data show CDR1 as SGHNT and CDR2 as YYREEE (reference sequence). CDR3 amino acids: CASAGAGSSYNSPLHF. CDR3 in DNA: TGTGCCAGCGCTGGGGCAGGGAGCTCCTATAATTCACCCCTCCACTTT.

The chain recombines TRBV6-2 or TRBV6-3 with TRBJ2-1; 11 bases match TRBD1. Germline CDR1 MNHEY, CDR2 SVGEGT. J lost 3 bases, V lost 2 bases, and 6 bases had no gene match. CDR3 length: 17 amino acids. CDR3 protein: CASSYRPGQGVYNEQFF. The CDR3 DNA follows: TGTGCCAGCAGTTACCGGCCGGGACAGGGGGTCTACAATGAGCAGTTCTTC.

This chain joins TRBV9 and TRBJ2-1; 9 bases match TRBD1. This CDR3 contains 17 residues. Germline lookup yields CDR1 SGDLS and CDR2 YYNGEE. After removal of 4 bases from V and 2 bases from J, the junction contained 10 bases not matched to a gene. CDR3 in DNA: TGTGCCAGCAGCCCCGGCACGGGACAGGGTCCCTACAATGAGCAGTTCTTC. Protein: CASSPGTGQGPYNEQFF.

In this sample, this clone turned up a few times. The chain uses TRBV11-2 and TRBJ2-2; maybe TRBD1 (6 bases). V dropped 6 bases and J dropped 7 bases, with 18 bases sitting between them. Germline loops: CDR1 SGHAT, CDR2 FQNNGV. CDR3 length: 15 residues. The CDR3 loop is CASSQDTGYSGELFF. The CDR3 nucleotides read TGTGCCAGCAGTCAAGATACAGGGTACAGCGGGGAGCTGTTTTTT.

The rearrangement uses TRBV28 and TRBJ1-6; possibly TRBD1 for D (5 bases). This CDR3 is built from 14 residues. Trimming cost V 5 bases and J 10 bases, with 15 bases left between them. Germline CDR1 MDHEN, CDR2 SYDVKM. The CDR3, as DNA: TGTGCCAGCAGTCCCGGCACGACAGTCTCACCCCTCCACTTT. Translated: CASSPGTTVSPLHF. Full variable domain (rest looked up from reference TRBV28 and TRBJ1-6): DVKVTQSSRYLVKRTGEKVFLECVQDMDHENMFWYRQDPGLGLRLIYFSYDVKMKEKGDIPEGYSVSREKKERFSLILESASTNQTSMYLCASSPGTTVSPLHFGNGTRLTVT.

This rearrangement joins TRBV7-2 to TRBJ1-2; D not certain. This CDR3 region has 16 residues. Germline CDR1 and CDR2: SGHTA and FQGNSA. V lost 5 bases to trimming and J lost 1 base, with 17 bases between them. The CDR3 DNA follows: TGTGCCAGCAGCCCGTCGCCAGGACGTAGTAACTATGGCTACACCTTC. Translating it yields CASSPSPGRSNYGYTF.

The V and J genes are TRBV19 and TRBJ1-5, with TRBD1 identical over 8 bases. This CDR3 contains 17 residues. J gave up 5 bases and V 6 bases, and 15 bases lay outside the gene matches. Germline lookup yields CDR1 LNHDA and CDR2 SQIVND (reference sequence). The CDR3 region is CASRTIFRDRPYQPQHF. The CDR3 nucleotides read TGTGCCAGTAGGACCATATTCCGGGACAGGCCATATCAGCCCCAGCATTTT.

DNA of the CDR3: TGTGCCAGCCATGGGAGGAGGGTCCAACTCTCTGCCTACGAGCAGTACTTC. The encoded protein is CASHGRRVQLSAYEQYF. V usage is TRBV28 and J usage is TRBJ2-7, with a possible D match to TRBD2 (6 bases). Germline V gene lookup returns CDR1 MDHEN and CDR2 SYDVKM. CDR3 length: 17 residues. Trimming removed 8 bases from V and 2 bases from J, with 25 bases in between.

The chain has TRBV6-5 and TRBJ1-1; 7 bases fit TRBD1. With 5 bases clipped from V and 1 base from J, the junction kept 7 bases outside the gene matches. Per germline, CDR1 MNHEY and CDR2 SVGAGI. This CDR3 has 15 residues. The CDR3 DNA follows: TGTGCCAGCAGTCCCCAGGGGGGACAGAACACTGAAGCTTTCTTT. Protein: CASSPQGGQNTEAFF.